This TCR beta chain was identified in a study of Graves' ophthalmopathy and Graves' hyperthyroidism. Study context: Stable hyperthyroidism denotes an absence of ophthalmopathy throughout 18 months of follow-up. Study results and limitations: The 13-signature model separated ophthalmopathy from stable hyperthyroidism at roughly 90% sensitivity and nearly 82% specificity.

Ages of hyperthyroidism patients ran from 18 to 65, and their diagnoses were new, under 2 months' duration. Other autoimmune disease, uncontrolled infection, pregnancy and lactation led to exclusion. Transcripts of RNA were the source for amplifying TCR beta CDR3 regions. HTBI primers served in a first-round RT-PCR, which a second-round multiplex PCR followed. TCRdb re-analysed the multiplex PCR reads in MiXCR, keeping a single row per CDR3 protein. This sample has around 1.1 million distinct CDR3 sequences; less than 45% occur once, and the top ten carry over 8.5%. Deletions cut 3 bases from V and 4 bases from J, with 15 bases between. This CDR3 spans 15 amino acids. The sample holds many counts of this clonotype. Its antigen is unidentified.

The material sequenced was peripheral blood or thyroid tissue (not recorded which). The V gene is TRBV12-3 or TRBV12-4, the J gene TRBJ1-1; the D gene is possibly TRBD1 (6 bases). The TCR originated in an adult man with Graves' hyperthyroidism. In DNA form, the CDR3 reads TGTGCCAGCAGTTTCCCGACAGGTACGGGCACTGAAGCTTTCTTT. Protein product: CASSFPTGTGTEAFF.